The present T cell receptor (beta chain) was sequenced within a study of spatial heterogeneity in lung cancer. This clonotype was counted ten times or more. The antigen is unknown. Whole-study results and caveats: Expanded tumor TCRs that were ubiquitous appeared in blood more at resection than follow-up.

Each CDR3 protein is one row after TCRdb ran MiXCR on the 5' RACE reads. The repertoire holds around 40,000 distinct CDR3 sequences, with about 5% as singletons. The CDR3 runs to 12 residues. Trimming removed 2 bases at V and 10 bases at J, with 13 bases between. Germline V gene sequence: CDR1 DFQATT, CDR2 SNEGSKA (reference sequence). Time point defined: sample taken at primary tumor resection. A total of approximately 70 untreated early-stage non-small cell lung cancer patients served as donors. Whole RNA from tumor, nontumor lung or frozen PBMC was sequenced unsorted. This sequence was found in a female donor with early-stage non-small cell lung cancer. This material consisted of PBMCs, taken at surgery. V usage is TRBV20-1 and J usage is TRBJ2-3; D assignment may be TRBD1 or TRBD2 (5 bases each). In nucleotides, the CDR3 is TGCAGTGCTAGATTTACGGGACCTTCGCAGTATTTT. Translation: CSARFTGPSQYF.